Presented here are 18 T cell receptor beta chains from one specimen sequenced in a study of blood T cell repertoires in COVID-19. Here immunoSEQ multiplex PCR was the method, and the copy in TCRdb shows in-frame clones only, minus some. The top ten hold around 3.7% of the sample, which has around 280,000 clones, approximately 86% seen once. Material for sequencing was peripheral blood. The receptors here all came from a woman aged 45-60 years with active or convalescent COVID-19.

This clone was observed a single time. Written as DNA, the CDR3 is TGTGCCAGCAGCTCGATCATACGCCAACACGGGGAGCTGTTTTTT. It specifies CASSSIIRQHGELFF. This chain joins TRBV11-2 and TRBJ2-2; no clear D. V gave up 4 bases and J gave up 7 bases, with 16 bases separating them. Germline V gene lookup returns CDR1 SGHAT and CDR2 FQNNGV. This CDR3 has 15 residues.

V usage is TRBV6-6 and J usage is TRBJ1-1; D is possibly TRBD1 (5 bases). The ends were cut back, 5 bases at V and 2 bases at J, with 18 bases in the middle. This CDR3 comprises 16 residues. The germline V gene has CDR1 MNHNY and CDR2 SVGAGI (reference sequence). CDR3 in amino acids: CASSNLQAIGNTEAFF. CDR3 DNA: TGTGCCAGCAGTAACTTACAGGCTATTGGAAACACTGAAGCTTTCTTT.

The V and J genes are TRBV10-2 and TRBJ2-3; D perhaps matches TRBD2 (5 bases). Germline-derived CDR1 and CDR2 are WSHSY and SAAADI. Trimming removed 3 bases from V and 8 bases from J, with 6 bases in between. This CDR3 contains 11 residues. CDR3 nucleotide sequence: TGCGCCAGCAGTGAAGCGGTTACGCAGTATTTT. Its protein product is CASSEAVTQYF.

This chain uses TRBV7-9 with TRBJ2-5; 13 bases match TRBD2. This CDR3 spans 17 amino acids. Losses at the gene ends were 4 bases for V and 5 bases for J; bases not matched to a gene: 10. Germline V gene lookup returns CDR1 SEHNR and CDR2 FQNEAQ (reference sequence). This CDR3 reads CASSSWGLAGTGETQYF. The CDR3 bases are TGTGCCAGCAGCTCCTGGGGACTAGCGGGGACGGGGGAGACCCAGTACTTC.

The CDR3 coding sequence is TGCAGTGCTAGTGCCAGGGGGCGAGGGGACACTGAAGCTTTCTTT. As protein: CSASARGRGDTEAFF. The chain uses TRBV20-1 and TRBJ1-1; TRBD1 matches at 8 bases. Germline trimming cut 3 bases from V and 3 bases from J; bases unmatched to any gene: 9. The length of the CDR3 is 15 residues. Germline CDR1 is DFQATT and CDR2 is SNEGSKA (reference sequence).

The V and J genes are TRBV19 and TRBJ1-2; 10 nucleotides line up with TRBD1. Germline V lookup: CDR1 LNHDA, CDR2 SQIVND (reference sequence). Germline trimming cut 9 bases from V and 6 bases from J; bases unmatched to any gene: 10. This CDR3 has 14 residues. In DNA, the CDR3 is TGTGCCAGCGGAGAAGGACAGGGGGATGATGGCTACACCTTC. This gives the protein CASGEGQGDDGYTF. Looking up the rest from reference TRBV19 and TRBJ1-2 gives the full variable domain: DGGITQSPKYLFRKEGQNVTLSCEQNLNHDAMYWYRQDPGQGLRLIYYSQIVNDFQKGDIAEGYSVSREKKESFPLTVTSAQKNPTAFYLCASGEGQGDDGYTFGSGTRLTVV.

The chain is built from TRBV19 and TRBJ2-1; 10 bases line up with TRBD1. The V and J ends lost 6 bases and 9 bases, in that order; junction bases with no gene match: 14. CDR3 length equals 16 residues. Germline CDR1 is LNHDA and CDR2 is SQIVND (reference sequence). CDR3 loop: CASRIRGTGVQGEQFF. CDR3 in DNA: TGTGCCAGTAGGATAAGGGGGACAGGGGTACAGGGTGAGCAGTTCTTC.

The gene calls are TRBV6-5 and TRBJ2-1; 8 nucleotides match TRBD2. Germline CDR1 reads MNHEY; CDR2 reads SVGAGI. The V segment lost 6 bases and the J segment 10 bases; nucleotides outside the gene matches: 14. CDR3 size: 15 residues. CDR3 loop: CASRRPGLGNGEQFF. The CDR3 bases are TGTGCCAGCAGAAGACCGGGACTAGGGAACGGGGAGCAGTTCTTC.

J is TRBJ1-1 and V is TRBV27, with TRBD1 matching 8 bases. CDR1 MNHEY and CDR2 SMNVEV come from the germline V gene (reference sequence). Germline trimming cut 3 bases from V and 9 bases from J; bases unmatched to any gene: 6. This CDR3 has 13 residues. The CDR3 DNA sequence: TGTGCCAGCAGTTTCCAGGGGGCCGTTCAAGCTTTCTTT. As protein: CASSFQGAVQAFF.

Of note for this clone: At the DNA level, this CDR3 is encoded by other sequences in the same sample as well. The rearrangement links TRBV5-1 to TRBJ2-2, with TRBD2 matching over 7 bases. In germline, CDR1 is SGHRS, CDR2 YFSETQ. The V and J ends lost 4 bases and 0 bases, in that order; junction bases with no gene match: 6. There are 16 residues in the CDR3. The CDR3 sequence is CASSPLAGANTGELFF. The CDR3 DNA follows: TGCGCCAGCAGCCCCTTAGCGGGCGCGAACACCGGGGAGCTGTTTTTT.

The chain links TRBV5-6 to TRBJ2-1; D call uncertain. V lost 6 bases, J lost 0 bases, and 4 bases lay in between. The V gene's germline CDR1 is SGHDT and CDR2 YYEEEE. The CDR3 spans 12 residues. The chain's CDR3 is CASTLSYNEQFF. The DNA for the CDR3 is TGTGCCAGCACCCTCTCCTACAATGAGCAGTTCTTC.

CDR3: CSALNNMNTEAFF. CDR3 bases: TGCAGCGCTCTCAACAACATGAACACTGAAGCTTTCTTT. The chain combines TRBV29-1 with TRBJ1-1, with D uncertain. The V end lost 7 bases, the J end lost 0 bases, and 12 bases lay between the germline ends. Germline V gene data show CDR1 as SQVTM and CDR2 as ANQGSEA. CDR3 size: 13 residues.

The rearrangement links TRBV28 to TRBJ2-7; D may be TRBD1 (6 bases). V was shortened by 2 bases and J by 3 bases, with 8 bases between the two germline ends. Per the germline V gene, CDR1 is MDHEN and CDR2 is SYDVKM. The CDR3 sequence is 13 residues long. The CDR3: CASSLGQSYEQYF. The CDR3, as DNA: TGTGCCAGCAGTTTAGGACAGAGCTACGAGCAGTACTTC. The variable domain in full, completed from reference TRBV28 and TRBJ2-7, reads DVKVTQSSRYLVKRTGEKVFLECVQDMDHENMFWYRQDPGLGLRLIYFSYDVKMKEKGDIPEGYSVSREKKERFSLILESASTNQTSMYLCASSLGQSYEQYFGPGTRLTVT.

J is TRBJ2-1 and V is TRBV24-1, with D perhaps matching TRBD1 (6 bases). With 1 base removed from V and 4 bases from J, the gap between germline ends came to 10 bases. CDR3 size: 15 residues. Germline loops: CDR1 KGHDR, CDR2 SFDVKD. In DNA, the CDR3 is TGTGCCACCAGTGATTTTGGGGACAATTACAATGAGCAGTTCTTC. Translation: CATSDFGDNYNEQFF.

The DNA for the CDR3 is TGCAGCGTTGGGGGAGATAATCTAGAAAAACTGTTTTTT. It translates to CSVGGDNLEKLFF. The chain has TRBV29-1 and TRBJ1-4, with D hard to call. Germline V gene sequence: CDR1 SQVTM, CDR2 ANQGSEA. Between the trimmed V and J ends, which lost 4 bases and 8 bases, there was a span of 14 bases. This CDR3 has 13 residues.

The V gene is TRBV6-6, the J gene TRBJ2-4; 7 positions match TRBD2. V shed 0 bases, J shed 0 bases, and the junction held 2 bases outside the gene matches. Germline CDR1 MNHNY, CDR2 SVGAGI (reference sequence). The CDR3 spans 16 residues. CDR3 amino acids: CASSYSGGIAKNIQYF. The CDR3 nucleotides are TGTGCCAGCAGTTACTCGGGGGGGATAGCCAAAAACATTCAGTACTTC.

This clone was picked up many times. The rearrangement uses TRBV5-1 and TRBJ2-7, with 8 bases that match TRBD1. The CDR3 covers 17 residues. Unmatched junction bases numbered 10, after V lost 0 bases and J lost 2 bases. Looked up from germline, CDR1 is SGHRS and CDR2 is YFSETQ. The CDR3 loop reads CASSLVTSATGAYEQYF. The CDR3 coding sequence is TGCGCCAGCAGCTTGGTAACCTCCGCGACAGGGGCCTACGAGCAGTACTTC.

This clone was recorded once. The chain combines TRBV19 with TRBJ2-7; D perhaps matches TRBD1 (5 bases). The V end lost 1 base, the J end lost 5 bases, and 9 bases lay between the germline ends. This CDR3 has 13 amino acids. The germline V gene encodes CDR1 LNHDA and CDR2 SQIVND (reference sequence). CDR3 coding DNA: TGTGCCAGTAGTATAGGGCCAGGGAACGAGCAGTACTTC. Its translation is CASSIGPGNEQYF. The full variable domain, its missing parts supplied by reference TRBV19 and TRBJ2-7, is DGGITQSPKYLFRKEGQNVTLSCEQNLNHDAMYWYRQDPGQGLRLIYYSQIVNDFQKGDIAEGYSVSREKKESFPLTVTSAQKNPTAFYLCASSIGPGNEQYFGPGTRLTVT.